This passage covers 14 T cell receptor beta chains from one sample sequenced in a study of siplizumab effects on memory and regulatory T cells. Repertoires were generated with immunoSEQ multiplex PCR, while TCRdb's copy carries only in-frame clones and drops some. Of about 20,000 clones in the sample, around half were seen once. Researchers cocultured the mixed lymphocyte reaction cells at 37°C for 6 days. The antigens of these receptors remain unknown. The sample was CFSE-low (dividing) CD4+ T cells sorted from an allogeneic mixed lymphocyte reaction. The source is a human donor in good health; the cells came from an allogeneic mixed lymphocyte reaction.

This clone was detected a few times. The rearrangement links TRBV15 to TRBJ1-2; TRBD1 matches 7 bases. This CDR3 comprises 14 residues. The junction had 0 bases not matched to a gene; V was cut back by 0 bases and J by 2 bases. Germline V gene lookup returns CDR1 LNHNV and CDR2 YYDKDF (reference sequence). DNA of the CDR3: TGTGCCACCAGCAGAGACAGGGGGAACTATGGCTACACCTTC. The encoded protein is CATSRDRGNYGYTF.

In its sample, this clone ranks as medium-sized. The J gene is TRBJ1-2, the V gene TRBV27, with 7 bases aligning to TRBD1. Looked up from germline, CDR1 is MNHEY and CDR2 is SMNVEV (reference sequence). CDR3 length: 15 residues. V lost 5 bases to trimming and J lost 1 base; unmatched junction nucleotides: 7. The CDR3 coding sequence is TGTGCCAGCAGTCGGGGGTCAGGGGGTAACTATGGCTACACCTTC. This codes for CASSRGSGGNYGYTF.

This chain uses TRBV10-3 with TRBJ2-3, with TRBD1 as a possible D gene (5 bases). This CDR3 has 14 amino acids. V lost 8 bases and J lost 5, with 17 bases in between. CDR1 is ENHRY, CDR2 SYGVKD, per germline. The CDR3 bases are TGTGCCATCTCAACACCTCGCCAGGGAGATACGCAGTATTTT. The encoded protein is CAISTPRQGDTQYF.

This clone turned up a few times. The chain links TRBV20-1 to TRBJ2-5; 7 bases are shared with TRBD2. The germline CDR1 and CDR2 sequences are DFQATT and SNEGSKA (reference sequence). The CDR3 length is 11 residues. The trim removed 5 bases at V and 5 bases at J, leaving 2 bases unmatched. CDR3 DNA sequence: TGCAGTGCTGGGCGGGGGGAGACCCAGTACTTC. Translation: CSAGRGETQYF.

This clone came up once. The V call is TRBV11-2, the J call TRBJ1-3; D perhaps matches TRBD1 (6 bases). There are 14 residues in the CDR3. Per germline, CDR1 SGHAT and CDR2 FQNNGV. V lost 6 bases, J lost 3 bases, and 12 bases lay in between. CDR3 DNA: TGTGCCAGCAGGCTTTCAGGGGTTGGAAACACCATATATTTT. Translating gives CASRLSGVGNTIYF.

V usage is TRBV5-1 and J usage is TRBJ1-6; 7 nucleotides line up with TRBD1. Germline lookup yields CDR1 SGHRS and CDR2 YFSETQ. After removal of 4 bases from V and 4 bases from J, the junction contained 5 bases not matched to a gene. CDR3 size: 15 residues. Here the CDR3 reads CASSELTGYNSPLHF. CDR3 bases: TGCGCCAGCAGCGAGCTGACAGGGTATAATTCACCCCTCCACTTT.

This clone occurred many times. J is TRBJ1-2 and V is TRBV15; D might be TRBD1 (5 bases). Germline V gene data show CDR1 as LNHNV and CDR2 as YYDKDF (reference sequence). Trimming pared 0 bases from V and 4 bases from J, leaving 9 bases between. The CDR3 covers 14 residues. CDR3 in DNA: TGTGCCACCAGCAGAGATCCAGGGAGCTATGGCTACACCTTC. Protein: CATSRDPGSYGYTF.

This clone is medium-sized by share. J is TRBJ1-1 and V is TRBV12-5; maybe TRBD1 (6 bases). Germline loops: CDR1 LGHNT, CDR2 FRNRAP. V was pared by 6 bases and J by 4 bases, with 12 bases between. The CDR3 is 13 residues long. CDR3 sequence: CASGPTGLTEAFF. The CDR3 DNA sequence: TGTGCTAGTGGCCCTACAGGGCTCACTGAAGCTTTCTTT.

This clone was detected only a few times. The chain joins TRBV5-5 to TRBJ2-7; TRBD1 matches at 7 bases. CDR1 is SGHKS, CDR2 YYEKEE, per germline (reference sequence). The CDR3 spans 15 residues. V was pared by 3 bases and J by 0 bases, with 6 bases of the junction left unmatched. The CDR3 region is CASSWSTGNSYEQYF. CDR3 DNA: TGTGCCAGCAGCTGGTCGACAGGGAACTCCTACGAGCAGTACTTC.

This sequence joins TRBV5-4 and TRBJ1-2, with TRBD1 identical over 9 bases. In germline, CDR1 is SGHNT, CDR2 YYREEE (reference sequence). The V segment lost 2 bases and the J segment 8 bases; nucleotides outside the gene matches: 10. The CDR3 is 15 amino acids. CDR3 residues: CASSLGWGQGGGYTF. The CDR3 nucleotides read TGTGCCAGCAGCTTAGGGTGGGGACAGGGCGGCGGCTACACCTTC.

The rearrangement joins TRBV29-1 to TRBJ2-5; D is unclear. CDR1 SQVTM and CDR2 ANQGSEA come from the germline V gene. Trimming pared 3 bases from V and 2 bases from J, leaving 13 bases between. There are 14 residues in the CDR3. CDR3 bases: TGCAGCGTTGAGAAGGGCAATTCGCAAGAGACCCAGTACTTC. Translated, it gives CSVEKGNSQETQYF.

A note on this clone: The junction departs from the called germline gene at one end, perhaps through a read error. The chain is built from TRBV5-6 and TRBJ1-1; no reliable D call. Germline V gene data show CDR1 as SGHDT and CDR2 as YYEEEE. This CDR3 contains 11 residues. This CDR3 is CASSLSFFATF. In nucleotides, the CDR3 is TGTGCCAGCAGCTTGAGTTTTTTCGCGACCTTT.

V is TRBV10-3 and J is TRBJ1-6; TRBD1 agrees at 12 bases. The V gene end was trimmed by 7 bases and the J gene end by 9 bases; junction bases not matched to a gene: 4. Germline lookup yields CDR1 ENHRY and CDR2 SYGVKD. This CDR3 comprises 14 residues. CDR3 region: CAITEGQGASPLHF. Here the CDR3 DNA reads TGTGCCATCACCGAGGGACAGGGGGCTTCACCCCTCCACTTT.

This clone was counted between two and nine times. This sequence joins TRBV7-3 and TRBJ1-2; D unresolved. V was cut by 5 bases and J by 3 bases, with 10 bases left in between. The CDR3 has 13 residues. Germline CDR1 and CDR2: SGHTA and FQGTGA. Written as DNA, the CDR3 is TGTGCCAGCAGCCCGGACGGATACTATGGCTACACCTTC. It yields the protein CASSPDGYYGYTF.